The clone carrying this TCR beta chain has a handful of counts. Its antigen remains unidentified. This sample was taken from a study of T-cell reconstitution after alpha-beta-depleted transplantation in children. Study-level findings and limits: Some patients' high day-60 TCRbeta diversity was traced to surviving recipient T cells and thymic progenitors.

Unique molecular identifiers were incorporated during preparation of the TCRbeta library. MiXCR, run by TCRdb on the PCR reads, gives a single entry per CDR3 protein. The sample includes around 200,000 distinct CDR3 sequences, roughly 8.3% seen only once; the top ten take about a third. In germline, CDR1 is SGHKS, CDR2 YYEKEE (reference sequence). The CDR3 spans 14 residues. Deletions cut 2 bases from V and 1 base from J, with 6 bases between. The chain employs TRBV5-5 and TRBJ2-2; D is undetermined. The receptor comes from a male patient between 2 and 15 years old who had a stem cell transplant for acute myeloid leukemia, so the T cells may come from the graft donor. The sequences come from PBMCs, mostly from graft donor cells, collected 360 days after TCRalphabeta/CD19-depleted stem cell transplant. The CDR3 loop reads CASSFELNTGELFF. The CDR3 bases are TGTGCCAGCAGCTTCGAGCTGAACACCGGGGAGCTGTTTTTT.